This entry features one T cell receptor beta chain sequence. Its antigen is currently unknown. These data come from a study of T cells expressing NK-cell markers. Study-level results: The contribution of dominant NKG2C+ clonotypes to CD8+ T cells in a handful of donors was roughly 1.0-7.0%.

With the 5' RACE reads reprocessed, TCRdb shows one record per CDR3 protein and no DNA. The sample holds around 470,000 distinct CDR3 sequences. From germline, CDR1 is DFQATT and CDR2 SNEGSKA (reference sequence). This CDR3 comprises 14 residues. The gene calls are TRBV20-1 and TRBJ2-7; checking the TCRdb D call of TRBD1 is not possible without DNA. This clonotype was sampled from a woman in her fifties or sixties in good health. The sequencing sample was made of blood T cells: a sorted CD56 or NKG2C T cell subset, CD4+ or CD8+ T cells, or bulk PBMC T cells (not recorded which). The CDR3 reads CSASGQGASHEQYF.